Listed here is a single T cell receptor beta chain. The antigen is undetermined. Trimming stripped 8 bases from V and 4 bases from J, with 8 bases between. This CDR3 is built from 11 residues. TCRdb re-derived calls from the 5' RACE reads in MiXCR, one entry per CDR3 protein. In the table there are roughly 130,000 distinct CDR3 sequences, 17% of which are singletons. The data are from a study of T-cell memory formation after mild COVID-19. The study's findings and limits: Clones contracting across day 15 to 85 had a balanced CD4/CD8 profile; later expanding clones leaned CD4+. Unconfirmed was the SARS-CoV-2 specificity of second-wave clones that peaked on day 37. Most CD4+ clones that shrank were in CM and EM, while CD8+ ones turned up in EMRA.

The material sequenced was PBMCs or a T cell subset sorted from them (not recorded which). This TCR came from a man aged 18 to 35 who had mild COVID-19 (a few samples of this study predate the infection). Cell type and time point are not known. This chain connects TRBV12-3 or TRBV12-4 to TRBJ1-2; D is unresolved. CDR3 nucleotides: TGTGCCAGCTTTTATGGCTATGGCTACACCTTC. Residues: CASFYGYGYTF.